Listed here are 26 T cell receptor beta chains from one sample, sequenced in a study of early T cells in non-severe SARS-CoV-2 infection. TCRdb independently ran MiXCR on the 5' RACE reads; one entry per CDR3 protein. The sample lists over 100,000 distinct CDR3 sequences, approximately 14% occurring once. Sample: whole blood. Every receptor here comes from an adult who was a healthcare worker with PCR-confirmed SARS-CoV-2 infection or an uninfected control (not recorded which).

A few counts support this clonotype. The gene calls are TRBV29-1 and TRBJ1-1, with 9 bases identical to TRBD1. Unmatched junction bases numbered 4, after V lost 7 bases and J lost 1 base. This CDR3 is built from 13 residues. Per the germline V gene, CDR1 is SQVTM and CDR2 is ANQGSEA. The CDR3 spells CSAGTGKNTEAFF. The CDR3 bases are TGCAGCGCCGGGACAGGGAAGAACACTGAAGCTTTCTTT.

This clonotype was found a few times. The rearrangement joins TRBV20-1 to TRBJ1-6; TRBD1 might be the D (5 bases). The V gene's germline CDR1 is DFQATT and CDR2 SNEGSKA (reference sequence). The CDR3 has 16 amino acids. Between the trimmed V and J ends, which lost 3 bases and 6 bases, there was a span of 18 bases. CDR3 coding DNA: TGCAGTGCTAGGAAACAGGCCACGAATCCTAATTCACCCCTCCACTTT. It codes for CSARKQATNPNSPLHF.

The J gene is TRBJ2-7, the V gene TRBV7-9, with 11 bases identical to TRBD1. V shed 1 base, J shed 4 bases, and the junction held 12 bases outside the gene matches. CDR3 length: 18 residues. Germline assignment: CDR1 SEHNR and CDR2 FQNEAQ (reference sequence). The CDR3 DNA sequence: TGTGCCAGCAGCTTAGTTCTTAACGGACAGGGGGCGCATTACGAGCAGTACTTC. Its protein product is CASSLVLNGQGAHYEQYF. The variable domain in full, completed from reference TRBV7-9 and TRBJ2-7, reads DTGVSQNPRHKITKRGQNVTFRCDPISEHNRLYWYRQTLGQGPEFLTYFQNEAQLEKSRLLSDRFSAERPKGSFSTLEIQRTEQGDSAMYLCASSLVLNGQGAHYEQYFGPGTRLTVT.

The sample holds many counts of this clonotype. The chain joins TRBV28 to TRBJ2-6; D not certain. V was cut by 6 bases and J by 2 bases, with 8 bases left in between. CDR3 length: 14 amino acids. Germline CDR1 MDHEN, CDR2 SYDVKM. The CDR3 sequence: CASRHDTGANVLTF. The CDR3, as DNA: TGTGCCAGCAGGCATGATACTGGGGCCAACGTCCTGACTTTC.

This clonotype was picked up many times. This chain joins TRBV28 and TRBJ1-2; 9 bases agree with TRBD1. Per germline, CDR1 MDHEN and CDR2 SYDVKM. Germline trimming cut 2 bases from V and 5 bases from J; bases unmatched to any gene: 12. This CDR3 spans 17 amino acids. The CDR3 DNA reads TGTGCCAGCAGTTTACCCGTGGCGGGGGGGACAGGGTATGGCTACACCTTC. Residues: CASSLPVAGGTGYGYTF.

This clonotype came up a few times. The chain uses TRBV16 and TRBJ1-5, with D possibly TRBD1 on 6 matching bases. The CDR3 loop spans 16 amino acids. V lost 2 bases and J lost 4, with 15 bases in between. Germline CDR1 and CDR2: KGHSY and FQNENV. CDR3 in DNA: TGTGCCAGCAGCCAACCTCCGGGGACACCTAATCAGCCCCAGCATTTT. Its translation: CASSQPPGTPNQPQHF.

This clonotype was observed at least ten times. The chain links TRBV9 to TRBJ2-3, with D possibly being TRBD1 or TRBD2 (5 bases each). The V gene lost 1 base and the J gene lost 6 bases, with 18 bases spanning the gap. The CDR3 runs 16 residues. Germline V lookup: CDR1 SGDLS, CDR2 YYNGEE. The CDR3 spells CASSVQASPGSDTQYF. The CDR3 DNA reads TGTGCCAGCAGCGTACAGGCTAGCCCAGGGTCGGATACGCAGTATTTT.

The rearrangement links TRBV2 to TRBJ2-1; TRBD1 matches 10 bases. This CDR3 has 14 residues. CDR1 SNHLY and CDR2 FYNNEI come from the germline V gene. V trimming: 7 bases; J trimming: 9 bases; junction bases outside the gene matches: 9. Here the CDR3 DNA reads TGTGCCAGCACCCGGGACAGGGGAGCGGGTGAGCAGTTCTTC. Its protein product is CASTRDRGAGEQFF.

This clonotype was counted a few times. The chain couples TRBV6-5 to TRBJ1-2; no clear D gene. CDR1 is MNHEY, CDR2 SVGAGI, per germline. The CDR3 is made up of 12 amino acids. V lost 7 bases and J lost 6, with 12 bases in between. CDR3 in DNA: TGTGCCAGCAAGGAGGGAGGTGATGGCTACACCTTC. Translated, it gives CASKEGGDGYTF.

This clonotype was picked up a small number of times. The chain employs TRBV20-1 and TRBJ1-5; D is unresolved. CDR3 size: 14 residues. Germline V gives CDR1 DFQATT, CDR2 SNEGSKA (reference sequence). V lost 3 bases and J lost 4, with 13 bases in between. As DNA, the CDR3 is TGCAGTGCTAGGGGTCGGCAGTTAAATCAGCCCCAGCATTTT. Translation: CSARGRQLNQPQHF.

The rearrangement links TRBV10-1 to TRBJ2-3; the D call may be TRBD1 or TRBD2 (6 bases each). Germline CDR1 is WNHNN and CDR2 is SYGVQD (reference sequence). The V gene lost 10 bases and the J gene lost 5 bases, with 22 bases spanning the gap. CDR3 length equals 15 residues. The CDR3 sequence is CATPPLTGAQDTQYF. CDR3 DNA: TGCGCCACCCCCCCCCTCACGGGGGCTCAAGATACGCAGTATTTT.

This clonotype was recorded a few times. The chain combines TRBV3-1 with TRBJ2-3; D is undetermined. The CDR3 covers 13 residues. Germline V gene lookup returns CDR1 LGHDT and CDR2 YNNKEL (reference sequence). Between the trimmed V and J ends, which lost 3 bases and 2 bases, there was a span of 6 bases. CDR3 region: CASSHGTTDTQYF. The DNA for the CDR3 is TGTGCCAGCAGCCACGGCACCACAGATACGCAGTATTTT.

V gene TRBV10-1 combines with J gene TRBJ2-1; TRBD2 matches at 12 bases. CDR3 size: 15 residues. Germline assignment: CDR1 WNHNN and CDR2 SYGVQD (reference sequence). The V gene end was trimmed by 5 bases and the J gene end by 6 bases; junction bases not matched to a gene: 5. CDR3 nucleotide sequence: TGCGCCAGCAGTTCTCTAGCGGGAGGGTTCAATGAGCAGTTCTTC. Its translation is CASSSLAGGFNEQFF.

This chain joins TRBV6-6 and TRBJ1-1; D not certain. The CDR3 covers 11 residues. V was cut by 8 bases and J by 4 bases, with 8 bases left in between. The germline CDR1 and CDR2 sequences are MNHNY and SVGAGI (reference sequence). CDR3 DNA: TGTGCCAGCTTTCTTGGCACTGAAGCTTTCTTT. Amino acid sequence: CASFLGTEAFF.

This clonotype has at least ten counts. The chain employs TRBV10-2 and TRBJ2-7, with D hard to call. Germline V gives CDR1 WSHSY, CDR2 SAAADI. The CDR3 has 12 amino acids. V was trimmed by 7 bases and J by 1 base, leaving 8 bases between them. CDR3 bases: TGCGCCAGCACCTCCCGGTCCTACGAGCAGTACTTC. Protein: CASTSRSYEQYF.

This chain links TRBV28 with TRBJ2-7, with D tentatively TRBD1 (6 bases). CDR3 length equals 15 residues. Germline CDR1 MDHEN, CDR2 SYDVKM. The V and J ends lost 2 bases and 4 bases respectively, with 15 bases between them. The CDR3 sequence is CASSLATGKFYEQYF. CDR3 nucleotides: TGTGCCAGCAGTTTAGCAACAGGGAAGTTTTACGAGCAGTACTTC.

This clonotype was seen many times. The chain carries TRBV15 and TRBJ1-5; maybe TRBD1 (5 bases). Germline V gene lookup returns CDR1 LNHNV and CDR2 YYDKDF (reference sequence). CDR3 length: 13 amino acids. V was cut by 4 bases and J by 3 bases, with 7 bases left in between. CDR3: CATSKGINQPQHF. The DNA for the CDR3 is TGTGCCACCAGCAAGGGGATCAATCAGCCCCAGCATTTT.

The chain employs TRBV5-4 and TRBJ2-2; D might be TRBD1 (6 bases). The CDR3 is 15 residues long. The germline CDR1 and CDR2 sequences are SGHNT and YYREEE (reference sequence). Deletions cut 3 bases from V and 4 bases from J, with 13 bases between. The CDR3 here is CASSSPGQGTGELFF. CDR3 DNA: TGTGCCAGCAGCTCACCGGGACAAGGCACCGGGGAGCTGTTTTTT.

This clonotype has just a few counts. This rearrangement joins TRBV11-2 to TRBJ2-2; tentative D call: TRBD1 (6 bases). Trimming stripped 4 bases from V and 7 bases from J, with 7 bases between. Germline V gives CDR1 SGHAT, CDR2 FQNNGV. This CDR3 contains 12 residues. For the CDR3, the DNA is TGTGCCAGCAGCTCAGGGGTCGGGGAGCTGTTTTTT. This gives the protein CASSSGVGELFF.

The rearrangement joins TRBV28 to TRBJ2-7, with 13 positions matching TRBD2. The germline V gene encodes CDR1 MDHEN and CDR2 SYDVKM. V was clipped by 6 bases and J by 7 bases; unmatched bases: 9. The CDR3 is made up of 15 amino acids. The chain's CDR3 is CASSPPGLAGWEQYF. Written as DNA, the CDR3 is TGTGCCAGCAGCCCCCCGGGACTAGCGGGATGGGAGCAGTACTTC.

Ten or more counts support this clonotype. The chain employs TRBV11-2 and TRBJ1-2; 8 positions match TRBD1. The junction had 5 bases not matched to a gene; V was cut back by 3 bases and J by 2 bases. The CDR3 consists of 15 residues. Germline V lookup: CDR1 SGHAT, CDR2 FQNNGV. CDR3 residues: CASSFTDRVNYGYTF. CDR3 DNA: TGTGCCAGCAGCTTTACGGACAGGGTAAACTATGGCTACACCTTC.

V gene TRBV25-1 combines with J gene TRBJ2-3; perhaps D is TRBD1 or TRBD2 (6 bases each). CDR1 and CDR2 from the germline V gene are MGHDK and SYGVNS. Trimming pared 5 bases from V and 2 bases from J, leaving 14 bases between. This CDR3 has 15 residues. This chain's CDR3 is CASSNQWGATDTQYF. CDR3 nucleotide sequence: TGTGCCAGCAGTAATCAGTGGGGGGCCACAGATACGCAGTATTTT.

The chain links TRBV5-1 to TRBJ2-1; D may be TRBD1 or TRBD2 (5 bases each). The CDR3 is made up of 13 amino acids. Trimming removed 0 bases at V and 7 bases at J, with 8 bases between. Germline V lookup: CDR1 SGHRS, CDR2 YFSETQ. The CDR3 nucleotides read TGCGCCAGCAGCTTGGTAGAGGGGAATGAGCAGTTCTTC. Residues: CASSLVEGNEQFF.

This clonotype was seen at least ten times. V usage is TRBV10-3 and J usage is TRBJ2-2, with D hard to call. Germline CDR1 and CDR2: ENHRY and SYGVKD. The CDR3 runs 15 residues. Trimming stripped 2 bases from V and 5 bases from J, with 12 bases between. CDR3 region: CAISEPEIRTGELFF. The CDR3 region has the DNA TGTGCCATCAGTGAGCCTGAAATTCGTACCGGGGAGCTGTTTTTT.

The chain couples TRBV5-5 to TRBJ1-2; 8 bases agree with TRBD1. Per the germline V gene, CDR1 is SGHKS and CDR2 is YYEKEE (reference sequence). The CDR3 covers 17 residues. With 2 bases clipped from V and 6 bases from J, the junction kept 15 bases outside the gene matches. CDR3 sequence: CASSFYQSGQGSDGYTF. CDR3 bases: TGTGCCAGCAGCTTCTATCAATCCGGACAGGGATCCGATGGCTACACCTTC.

J is TRBJ2-5 and V is TRBV20-1; 7 positions agree with TRBD2. This CDR3 region has 15 residues. In germline, CDR1 is DFQATT, CDR2 SNEGSKA (reference sequence). V shed 4 bases, J shed 2 bases, and the junction held 10 bases outside the gene matches. For the CDR3, the DNA is TGCAGTGCTATGGGAATTAGCGGGCTGCAAGAGACCCAGTACTTC. Residues: CSAMGISGLQETQYF.